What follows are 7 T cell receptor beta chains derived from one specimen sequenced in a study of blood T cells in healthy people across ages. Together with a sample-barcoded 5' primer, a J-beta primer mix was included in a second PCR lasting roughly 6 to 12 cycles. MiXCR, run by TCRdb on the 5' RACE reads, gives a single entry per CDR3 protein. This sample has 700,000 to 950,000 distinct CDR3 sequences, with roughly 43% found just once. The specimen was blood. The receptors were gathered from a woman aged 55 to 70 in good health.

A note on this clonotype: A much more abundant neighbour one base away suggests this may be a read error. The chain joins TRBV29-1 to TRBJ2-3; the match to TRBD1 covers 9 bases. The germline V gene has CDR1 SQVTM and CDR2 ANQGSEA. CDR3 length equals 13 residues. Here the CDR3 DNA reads TGCAGCGTGTGGGGACAGGGTTTAGATACGCGGTATTTT. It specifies CSVWGQGLDTRYF.

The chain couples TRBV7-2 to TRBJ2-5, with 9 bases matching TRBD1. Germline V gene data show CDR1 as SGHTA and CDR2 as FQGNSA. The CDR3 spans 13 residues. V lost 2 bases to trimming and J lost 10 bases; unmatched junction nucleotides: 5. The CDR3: CASSLLQGADQYF. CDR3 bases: TGTGCCAGCAGCTTACTACAGGGGGCAGACCAGTACTTC.

This CDR3 is CASSLRGAFSNQPQHF. In nucleotides, the CDR3 is TGTGCCAGCAGTTTGAGGGGGGCCTTTAGCAATCAGCCCCAGCATTTT. The chain joins TRBV12-3 or TRBV12-4 to TRBJ1-5; perhaps TRBD1 as D (6 bases). Deletions cut 3 bases from V and 0 bases from J, with 12 bases between. The CDR3 has 16 residues.

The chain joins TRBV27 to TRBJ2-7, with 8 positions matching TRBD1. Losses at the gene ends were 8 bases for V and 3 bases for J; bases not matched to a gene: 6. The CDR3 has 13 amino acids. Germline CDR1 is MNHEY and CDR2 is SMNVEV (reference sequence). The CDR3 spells CASWTGTGYEQYF. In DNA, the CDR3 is TGTGCCAGCTGGACCGGGACAGGCTACGAGCAGTACTTC.

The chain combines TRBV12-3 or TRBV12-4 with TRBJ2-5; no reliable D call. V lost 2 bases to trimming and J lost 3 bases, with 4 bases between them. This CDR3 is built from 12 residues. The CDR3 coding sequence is TGTGCCAGCAGTTTACATAAAGAGACCCAGTACTTC. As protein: CASSLHKETQYF.

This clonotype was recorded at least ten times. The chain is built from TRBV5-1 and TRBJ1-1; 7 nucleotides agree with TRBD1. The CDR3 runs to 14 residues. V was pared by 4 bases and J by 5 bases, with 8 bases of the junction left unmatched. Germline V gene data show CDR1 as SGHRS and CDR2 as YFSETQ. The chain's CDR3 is CASSPSPGGTEAFF. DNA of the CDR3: TGCGCCAGCAGCCCTTCCCCAGGGGGGACTGAAGCTTTCTTT.

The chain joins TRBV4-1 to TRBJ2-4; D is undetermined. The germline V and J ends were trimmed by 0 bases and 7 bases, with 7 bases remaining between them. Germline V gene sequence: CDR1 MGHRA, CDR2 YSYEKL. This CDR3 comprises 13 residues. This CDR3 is CASSQELRNIQYF. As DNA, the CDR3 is TGCGCCAGCAGCCAAGAATTGAGGAACATTCAGTACTTC.